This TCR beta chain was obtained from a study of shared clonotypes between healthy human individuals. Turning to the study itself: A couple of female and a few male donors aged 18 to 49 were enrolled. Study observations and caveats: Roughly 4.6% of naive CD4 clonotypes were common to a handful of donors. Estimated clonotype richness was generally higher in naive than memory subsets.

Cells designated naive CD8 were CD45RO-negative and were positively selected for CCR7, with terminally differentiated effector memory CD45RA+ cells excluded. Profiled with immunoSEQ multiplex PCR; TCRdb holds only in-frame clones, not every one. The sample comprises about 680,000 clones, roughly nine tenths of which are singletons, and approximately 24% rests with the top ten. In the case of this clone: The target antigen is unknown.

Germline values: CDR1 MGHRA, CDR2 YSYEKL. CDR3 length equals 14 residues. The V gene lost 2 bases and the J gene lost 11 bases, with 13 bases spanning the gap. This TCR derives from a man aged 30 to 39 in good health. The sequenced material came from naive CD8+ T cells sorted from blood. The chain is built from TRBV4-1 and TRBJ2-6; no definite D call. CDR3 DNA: TGCGCCAGCAGCCAACTCTTGGTTCGGGACGTCCTGACTTTC. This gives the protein CASSQLLVRDVLTF.